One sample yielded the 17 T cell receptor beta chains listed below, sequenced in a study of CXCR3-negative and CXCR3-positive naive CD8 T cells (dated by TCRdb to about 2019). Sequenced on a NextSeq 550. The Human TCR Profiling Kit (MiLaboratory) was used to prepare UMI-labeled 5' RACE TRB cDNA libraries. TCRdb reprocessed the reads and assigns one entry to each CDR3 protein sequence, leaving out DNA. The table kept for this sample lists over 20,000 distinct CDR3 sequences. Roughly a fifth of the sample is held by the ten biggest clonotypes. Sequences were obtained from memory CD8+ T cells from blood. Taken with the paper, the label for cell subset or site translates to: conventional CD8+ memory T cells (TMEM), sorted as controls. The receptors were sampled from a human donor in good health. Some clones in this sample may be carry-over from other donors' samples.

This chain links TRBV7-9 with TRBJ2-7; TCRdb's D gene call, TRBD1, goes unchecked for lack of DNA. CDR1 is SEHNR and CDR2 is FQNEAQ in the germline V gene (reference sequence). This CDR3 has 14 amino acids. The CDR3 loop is CASSLWDRDYEQYF.

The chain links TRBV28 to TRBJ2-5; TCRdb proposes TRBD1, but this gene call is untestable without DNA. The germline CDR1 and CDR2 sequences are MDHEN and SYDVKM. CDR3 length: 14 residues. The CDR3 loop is CASSGGQGWETQYF.

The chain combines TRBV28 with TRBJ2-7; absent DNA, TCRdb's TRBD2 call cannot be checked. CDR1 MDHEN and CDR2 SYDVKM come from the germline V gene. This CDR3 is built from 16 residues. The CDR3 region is CASSTISSGYPYEQYF.

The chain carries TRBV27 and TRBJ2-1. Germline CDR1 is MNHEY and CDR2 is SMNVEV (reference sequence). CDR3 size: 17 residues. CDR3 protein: CASSYVTVLFTYNEQFF.

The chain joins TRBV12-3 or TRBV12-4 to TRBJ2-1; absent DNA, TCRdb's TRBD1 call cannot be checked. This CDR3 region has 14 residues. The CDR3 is CASSPPGGYHEQFF.

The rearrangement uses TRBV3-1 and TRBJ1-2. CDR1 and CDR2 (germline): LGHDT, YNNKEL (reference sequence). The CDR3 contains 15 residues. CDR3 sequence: CASSGRGGPIYGYTF.

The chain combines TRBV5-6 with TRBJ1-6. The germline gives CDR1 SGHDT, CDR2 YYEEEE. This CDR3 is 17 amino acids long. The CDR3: CASSLTADLTYNSPLHF.

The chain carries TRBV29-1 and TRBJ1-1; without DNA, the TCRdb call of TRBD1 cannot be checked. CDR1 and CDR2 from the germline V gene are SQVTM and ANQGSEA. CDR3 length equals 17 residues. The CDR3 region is CSVAPLTGPETNTEAFF.

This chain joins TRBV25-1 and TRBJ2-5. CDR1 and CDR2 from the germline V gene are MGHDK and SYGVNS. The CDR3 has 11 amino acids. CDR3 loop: CASSAQETQYF.

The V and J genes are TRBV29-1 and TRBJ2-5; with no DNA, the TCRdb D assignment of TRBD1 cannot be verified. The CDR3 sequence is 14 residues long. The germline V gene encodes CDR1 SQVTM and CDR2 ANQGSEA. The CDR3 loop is CSVDYGTHQETQYF.

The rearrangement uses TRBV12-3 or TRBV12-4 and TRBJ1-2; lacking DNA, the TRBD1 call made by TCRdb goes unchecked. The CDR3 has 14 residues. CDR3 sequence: CASTPGLQAYGYTF.

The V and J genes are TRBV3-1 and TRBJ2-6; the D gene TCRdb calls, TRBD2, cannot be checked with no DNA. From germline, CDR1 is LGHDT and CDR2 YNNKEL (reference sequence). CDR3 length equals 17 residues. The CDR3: CASSQGGSHSGANVLTF.

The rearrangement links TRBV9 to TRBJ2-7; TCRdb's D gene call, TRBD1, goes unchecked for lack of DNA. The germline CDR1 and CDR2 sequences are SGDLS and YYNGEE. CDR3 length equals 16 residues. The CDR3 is CASSVATTDRGYEQYF.

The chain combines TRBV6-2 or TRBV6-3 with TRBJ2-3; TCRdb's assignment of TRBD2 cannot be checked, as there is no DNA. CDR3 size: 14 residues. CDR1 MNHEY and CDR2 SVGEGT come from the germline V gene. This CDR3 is CASSTSGYTDTQYF.

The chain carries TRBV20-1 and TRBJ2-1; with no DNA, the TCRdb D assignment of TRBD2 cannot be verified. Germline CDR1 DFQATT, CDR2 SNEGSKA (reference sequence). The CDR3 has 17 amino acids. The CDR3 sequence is CSASGLAGGPSGHEQFF.

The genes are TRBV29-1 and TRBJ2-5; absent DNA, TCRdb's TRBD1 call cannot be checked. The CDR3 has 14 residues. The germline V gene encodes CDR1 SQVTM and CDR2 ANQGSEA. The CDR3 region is CSVEERGGWETQYF.

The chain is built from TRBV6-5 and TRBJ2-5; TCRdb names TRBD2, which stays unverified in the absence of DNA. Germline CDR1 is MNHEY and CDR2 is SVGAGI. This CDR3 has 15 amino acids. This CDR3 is CASSGTLAGPETQYF.